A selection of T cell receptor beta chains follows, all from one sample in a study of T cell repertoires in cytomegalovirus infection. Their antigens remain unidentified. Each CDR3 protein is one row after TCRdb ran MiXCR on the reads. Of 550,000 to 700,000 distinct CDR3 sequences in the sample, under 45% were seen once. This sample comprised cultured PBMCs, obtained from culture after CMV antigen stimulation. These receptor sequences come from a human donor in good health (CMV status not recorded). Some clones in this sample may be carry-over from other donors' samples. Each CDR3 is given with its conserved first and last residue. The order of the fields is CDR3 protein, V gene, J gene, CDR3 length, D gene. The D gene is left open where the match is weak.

cdr3_aa: CASSEGLAGGKGNEQFF; v_call: TRBV7-6; j_call: TRBJ2-1; cdr3_length: 17; d_call: TRBD2
cdr3_aa: CASSLGGAHGETQYF; v_call: TRBV7-2; j_call: TRBJ2-5; cdr3_length: 15; d_call: -
cdr3_aa: CASSFVQGPNEQFF; v_call: TRBV13; j_call: TRBJ2-1; cdr3_length: 14; d_call: TRBD1
cdr3_aa: CASRAEYNTEAFF; v_call: TRBV7-8; j_call: TRBJ1-1; cdr3_length: 13; d_call: -
cdr3_aa: CASSYSGTGLGEQYF; v_call: TRBV7-4; j_call: TRBJ2-7; cdr3_length: 15; d_call: -
cdr3_aa: CSARVTPAGSIHEQFF; v_call: TRBV20-1; j_call: TRBJ2-1; cdr3_length: 16; d_call: TRBD2
cdr3_aa: CASSLVEGGRTEAFF; v_call: TRBV5-6; j_call: TRBJ1-1; cdr3_length: 15; d_call: -
cdr3_aa: CASSLDRRKLFF; v_call: TRBV5-1; j_call: TRBJ2-1; cdr3_length: 12; d_call: -
cdr3_aa: CASSIRAVQETQYF; v_call: TRBV19; j_call: TRBJ2-5; cdr3_length: 14; d_call: -
cdr3_aa: CASSPTGHEQYF; v_call: TRBV12-3/TRBV12-4; j_call: TRBJ2-7; cdr3_length: 12; d_call: -
cdr3_aa: CASSRTSGALLSGELFF; v_call: TRBV2; j_call: TRBJ2-2; cdr3_length: 17; d_call: TRBD2
cdr3_aa: CASSLDLFYEQYF; v_call: TRBV7-2; j_call: TRBJ2-7; cdr3_length: 13; d_call: -
cdr3_aa: CASKGTPTNEKLFF; v_call: TRBV27; j_call: TRBJ1-4; cdr3_length: 14; d_call: -
cdr3_aa: CSARVGTSGSGETQYF; v_call: TRBV20-1; j_call: TRBJ2-5; cdr3_length: 16; d_call: TRBD2
cdr3_aa: CAVRIQFSSDEQYF; v_call: TRBV7-8; j_call: TRBJ2-7; cdr3_length: 14; d_call: -
cdr3_aa: CASRFSGTSTDTQYF; v_call: TRBV7-2; j_call: TRBJ2-3; cdr3_length: 15; d_call: TRBD2
cdr3_aa: CSAPPGTSAYRETQYF; v_call: TRBV20-1; j_call: TRBJ2-5; cdr3_length: 16; d_call: TRBD2
cdr3_aa: CASSGDNSYEQYF; v_call: TRBV7-9; j_call: TRBJ2-7; cdr3_length: 13; d_call: -
cdr3_aa: CAISGQGDGYTF; v_call: TRBV10-3; j_call: TRBJ1-2; cdr3_length: 12; d_call: TRBD1
cdr3_aa: CASRRAGPAPYNEQFF; v_call: TRBV6-6; j_call: TRBJ2-1; cdr3_length: 16; d_call: -
cdr3_aa: CASSVDSGGEQFF; v_call: TRBV11-3; j_call: TRBJ2-1; cdr3_length: 13; d_call: TRBD2
cdr3_aa: CASSLVGLRYTEAFF; v_call: TRBV5-6; j_call: TRBJ1-1; cdr3_length: 15; d_call: -
cdr3_aa: CASSRSAHTEAFF; v_call: TRBV6-2/TRBV6-3; j_call: TRBJ1-1; cdr3_length: 13; d_call: -
cdr3_aa: CATSIETGTRNNEQFF; v_call: TRBV15; j_call: TRBJ2-1; cdr3_length: 16; d_call: -
cdr3_aa: CASSPTGGAGETQYF; v_call: TRBV6-1; j_call: TRBJ2-5; cdr3_length: 15; d_call: TRBD1
cdr3_aa: CASSFGLAPDTQYF; v_call: TRBV12-3/TRBV12-4; j_call: TRBJ2-3; cdr3_length: 14; d_call: -
cdr3_aa: CASSLSLGPTSTDTQYF; v_call: TRBV7-2; j_call: TRBJ2-3; cdr3_length: 17; d_call: -
cdr3_aa: CASSLLGGHQPQHF; v_call: TRBV7-8; j_call: TRBJ1-5; cdr3_length: 14; d_call: -
cdr3_aa: CASSPGPQGADTQYF; v_call: TRBV11-2; j_call: TRBJ2-3; cdr3_length: 15; d_call: -
cdr3_aa: CASSPPSGSSGEQFF; v_call: TRBV11-2; j_call: TRBJ2-1; cdr3_length: 15; d_call: TRBD2
cdr3_aa: CASSQDRGWTEAFF; v_call: TRBV4-1; j_call: TRBJ1-1; cdr3_length: 14; d_call: -
cdr3_aa: CASRGQRRTGELFF; v_call: TRBV19; j_call: TRBJ2-2; cdr3_length: 14; d_call: -
cdr3_aa: CASSLAPSQPQHF; v_call: TRBV7-2; j_call: TRBJ1-5; cdr3_length: 13; d_call: -
cdr3_aa: CASSLEGAETQYF; v_call: TRBV2; j_call: TRBJ2-5; cdr3_length: 13; d_call: -
cdr3_aa: CASRRGRSYNEQFF; v_call: TRBV11-1; j_call: TRBJ2-1; cdr3_length: 14; d_call: TRBD2
cdr3_aa: CASSLNGLTDTQYF; v_call: TRBV7-9; j_call: TRBJ2-3; cdr3_length: 14; d_call: -
cdr3_aa: CAISEGAYEQYF; v_call: TRBV10-3; j_call: TRBJ2-7; cdr3_length: 12; d_call: -
cdr3_aa: CASSLSGLGVTEAFF; v_call: TRBV7-2; j_call: TRBJ1-1; cdr3_length: 15; d_call: -
cdr3_aa: CASTPWVSGMFNEQFF; v_call: TRBV6-6; j_call: TRBJ2-1; cdr3_length: 16; d_call: TRBD2
cdr3_aa: CASSLEGSNYGYTF; v_call: TRBV7-2; j_call: TRBJ1-2; cdr3_length: 14; d_call: -